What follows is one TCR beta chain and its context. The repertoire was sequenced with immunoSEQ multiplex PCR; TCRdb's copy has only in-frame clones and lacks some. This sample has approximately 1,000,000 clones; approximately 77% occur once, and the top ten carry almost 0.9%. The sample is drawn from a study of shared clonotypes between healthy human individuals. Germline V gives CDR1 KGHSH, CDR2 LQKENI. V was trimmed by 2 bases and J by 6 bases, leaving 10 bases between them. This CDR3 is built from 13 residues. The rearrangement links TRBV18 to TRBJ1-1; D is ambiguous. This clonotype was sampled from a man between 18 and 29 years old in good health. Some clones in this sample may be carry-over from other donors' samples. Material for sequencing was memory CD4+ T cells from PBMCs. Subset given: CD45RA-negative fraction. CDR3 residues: CASSPEIQAEAFF. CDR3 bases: TGTGCCAGCTCACCAGAAATCCAGGCTGAAGCTTTCTTT.